This TCR beta chain was identified in a study of regulatory T cells in long-lasting Graves disease. About the research overall: Patients newly diagnosed with Graves' had been on antithyroid drugs for under 3 months.

In the case of this clonotype: This likely reflects a read error, since a far larger clone is one base away.

In building TCR beta libraries, iRepertoire HTBI primers were used together with Arm-PCR of CDR3 regions. In TCRdb, the multiplex PCR reads were re-called with MiXCR into one record per CDR3 protein. The table shows 450,000 to 700,000 distinct CDR3 sequences, with roughly 13% occurring only once. V trimming: 8 bases; J trimming: 7 bases; junction bases outside the gene matches: 17. The V gene's germline CDR1 is DFQATT and CDR2 SNEGSKA (reference sequence). The CDR3 has 15 amino acids. Time point here: newly diagnosed GD, antithyroid drugs for less than 3 months. PBMC-extracted RNA yielded the TCR library. Diagnoses of Graves' disease were made by American Thyroid Association guidelines. The same data also contributed to another study, on T cells in Graves' hyperthyroidism and ophthalmopathy. That source notes: Exclusion of patients followed from uncontrolled infection, other autoimmune disease, pregnancy or lactation.

This chain uses TRBV20-1 with TRBJ2-7, with 10 bases that match TRBD2. This specimen was peripheral blood mononuclear cells (PBMCs), taken at new diagnosis, from a patient treated with antithyroid drugs. The sequence came from a man aged 25 to 45 with Graves disease. The CDR3 DNA is TGCAGTTCAAGGGCTAGCGGGGGCCTCGTTAATGAGCAGTACTTC. Its translation: CSSRASGGLVNEQYF.